This T cell receptor (beta chain) was identified in a study of blood T cell repertoires in COVID-19. About the research overall: Sites across the United States, Italy and Spain contributed samples from acute and convalescent COVID-19. PBMCs, B-cell-depleted T cells, or T cells were the source of the cDNA or gDNA that made up the material.

Per germline, CDR1 LNHDA and CDR2 SQIVND (reference sequence). Trimming took 5 bases from V and 2 from J, leaving 15 bases between them. The CDR3 sequence is 15 residues long. As processed by the authors: Cell counts per sample came from amplifying reference gene primers. The repertoire was sequenced with immunoSEQ multiplex PCR; TCRdb's copy has only in-frame clones and lacks some. The V and J calls and the clone size are those of that table, but D and trimming were determined from the DNA. The data show 400,000 to 500,000 clones, 70% to 90% seen once. This clone was detected only a few times. The chain recombines TRBV19 with TRBJ1-1; D may be TRBD1 (5 bases). The sample was peripheral blood. This sequence originates from a woman younger than 45 with active or convalescent COVID-19. CDR3 nucleotides: TGTGCCAGTAGTCCCGGGCAGGGCGGAAACACTGAAGCTTTCTTT. As protein: CASSPGQGGNTEAFF.